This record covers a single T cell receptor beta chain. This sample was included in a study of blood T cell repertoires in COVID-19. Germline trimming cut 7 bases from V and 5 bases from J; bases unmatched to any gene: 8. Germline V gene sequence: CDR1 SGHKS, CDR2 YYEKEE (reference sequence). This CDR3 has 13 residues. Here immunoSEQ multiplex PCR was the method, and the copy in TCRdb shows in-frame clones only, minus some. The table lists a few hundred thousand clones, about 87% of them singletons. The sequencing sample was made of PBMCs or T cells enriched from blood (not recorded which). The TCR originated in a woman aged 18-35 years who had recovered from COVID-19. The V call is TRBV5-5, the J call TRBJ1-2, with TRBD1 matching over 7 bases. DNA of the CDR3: TGTGCCAGCGGCCGGGACAGTTTATATGGCTACACCTTC. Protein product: CASGRDSLYGYTF.